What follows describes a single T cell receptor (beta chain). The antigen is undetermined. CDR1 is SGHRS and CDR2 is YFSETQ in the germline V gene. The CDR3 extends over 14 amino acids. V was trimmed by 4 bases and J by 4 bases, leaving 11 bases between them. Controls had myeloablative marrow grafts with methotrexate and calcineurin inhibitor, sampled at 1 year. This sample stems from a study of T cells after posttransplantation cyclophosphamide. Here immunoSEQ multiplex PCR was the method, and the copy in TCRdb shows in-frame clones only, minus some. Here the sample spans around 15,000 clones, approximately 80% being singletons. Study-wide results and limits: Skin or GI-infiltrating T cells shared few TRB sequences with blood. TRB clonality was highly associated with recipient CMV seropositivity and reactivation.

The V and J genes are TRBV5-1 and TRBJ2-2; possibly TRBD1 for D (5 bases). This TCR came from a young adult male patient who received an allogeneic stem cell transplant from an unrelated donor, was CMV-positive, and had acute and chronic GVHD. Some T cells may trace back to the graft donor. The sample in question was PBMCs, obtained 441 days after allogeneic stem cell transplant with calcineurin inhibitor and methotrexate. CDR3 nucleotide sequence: TGCGCCAGCAGCGCTGACAGTTCCACCGGGGAGCTGTTTTTT. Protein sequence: CASSADSSTGELFF.